This T cell receptor beta chain was documented in a study of blood T cells in healthy people across ages. Points from the study as a whole: As naive T cell percentage varied, TCR beta diversity correlated strongly with it. Per million T cells, TCR beta diversity dropped roughly linearly as age increased.

This clonotype was seen more than once but under ten times. Its target is unknown. A sample-barcoded 5' primer and a J-beta primer mix were used in a second PCR of about 6 to 11 cycles. A single record per CDR3 protein comes from TCRdb applying MiXCR to the 5' RACE reads. The sample carries fewer than 1 million distinct CDR3 sequences, 40% to 50% recorded once. The CDR3 has 13 amino acids. Germline-derived CDR1 and CDR2 are SGHNT and YENEEA. The V gene lost 5 bases and the J gene lost 7 bases, with 14 bases spanning the gap. Each sample had at least 7 million PBMCs isolated. The chain links TRBV11-3 to TRBJ1-2; a possible D gene is TRBD1 (5 bases). Material: blood. This clonotype was sampled from a man between 60 and 75 years old in good health. Here the CDR3 DNA reads TGTGCCAGCAGCCAAAATTCAGGGACTGGCTACACCTTC. Amino acid sequence: CASSQNSGTGYTF.